Listed below are T cell receptor beta chains from one sample, sequenced in a study of neurological immune-mediated disorders. In TCRdb, the 5' RACE reads were re-called with MiXCR into one record per CDR3 protein. The profile shows 45,000 to 50,000 distinct CDR3 sequences, 3% of them singletons. Sequencing was done on a sample of PBMCs. Receptors originate from a woman in her forties or fifties with multiple sclerosis. CDR3s include the opening cysteine and the closing phenylalanine or tryptophan. D genes are given only for firm matches. Clone size is shown for a subset of rows, as once, few, many or a class of expanded clone.

J	V	D	size	CDR3	DNA
TRBJ2-1	TRBV5-1	-	many	CASSLASLKSSYNEQFF	TGCGCCAGCAGCTTGGCGTCTCTCAAGAGCTCCTACAATGAGCAGTTCTTC
TRBJ2-3	TRBV28	-	many	CASSQTLAPSTDTQYF	TGTGCCAGCAGTCAAACCCTAGCGCCCAGCACAGATACGCAGTATTTT
TRBJ2-5	TRBV25-1	-	many	CASSPGRTPRGGTQYF	TGTGCCAGCAGTCCCGGAAGAACGCCCCGTGGGGGGACCCAGTACTTC
TRBJ2-3	TRBV20-1	TRBD1	many	CSAPNSATQGARNTQYF	TGCAGTGCTCCTAACAGCGCAACACAGGGGGCGCGGAATACGCAGTATTTT
TRBJ2-2	TRBV11-2	TRBD1	few	CASSLQGRELFF	TGTGCCAGCAGCCTACAGGGGCGGGAGCTGTTTTTT
TRBJ2-3	TRBV20-1	TRBD1	many	CSASSGTASDTQYF	TGCAGTGCTAGTTCAGGGACAGCCTCCGATACGCAGTATTTT
TRBJ1-1	TRBV20-1	-	many	CSATQGDTEAFF	TGCAGTGCTACACAGGGAGACACTGAAGCTTTCTTT
TRBJ2-7	TRBV20-1	-	many	CSALTTISSYEQYF	TGCAGTGCTCTTACGACTATTAGCTCCTACGAGCAGTACTTC
TRBJ2-5	TRBV20-1	-	many	CSASSPADGQETQYF	TGCAGTGCTAGTTCACCAGCGGATGGCCAAGAGACCCAGTACTTC
TRBJ2-1	TRBV3-1	TRBD2	many	CASSRFLAGHYNEQFF	TGTGCCAGCAGTCGATTCCTAGCGGGCCACTACAATGAGCAGTTCTTC
TRBJ2-3	TRBV6-5	-	few	CASSYARTDTQYF	TGTGCCAGCAGTTACGCTCGCACAGATACGCAGTATTTT
TRBJ1-1	TRBV5-1	-	many	CASSFRGGKAFF	TGCGCCAGCAGCTTTCGGGGGGGGAAGGCTTTCTTT
TRBJ2-3	TRBV7-8	TRBD2	many	CASSSPGLAGGPGDTQYF	TGTGCCAGCAGTTCTCCGGGACTAGCGGGGGGGCCGGGAGATACGCAGTATTTT
TRBJ2-3	TRBV7-2	-	many	CASSLSPAQSTDTQYF	TGTGCCAGCAGCCTTTCGCCGGCCCAGAGCACAGATACGCAGTATTTT
TRBJ1-1	TRBV27	-	many	CASSFFAQNTEAFF	TGTGCCAGCAGTTTCTTCGCCCAGAACACTGAAGCTTTCTTT
TRBJ2-1	TRBV3-1	-	many	CASSEVRGEQFF	TGTGCCAGCAGCGAGGTCAGGGGTGAGCAGTTCTTC
TRBJ1-1	TRBV5-1	-	many	CASSLEPNLNTEAFF	TGCGCCAGCAGCTTGGAGCCGAACCTGAACACTGAAGCTTTCTTT
TRBJ1-1	TRBV2	-	-	CASSDKNPMNTEAFF	TGTGCCAGCAGTGATAAGAACCCGATGAACACTGAAGCTTTCTTT
TRBJ2-3	TRBV11-2	TRBD1	many	CASSSRDRGYTDTQYF	TGTGCCAGCAGCTCCAGGGACAGGGGGTACACAGATACGCAGTATTTT
TRBJ2-5	TRBV5-1	-	many	CASSLYGVIETQYF	TGCGCCAGCAGCTTGTACGGGGTGATAGAGACCCAGTACTTC
TRBJ2-1	TRBV28	TRBD2	many	CASSPAGTSGRGPYNEQFF	TGTGCCAGCAGCCCCGCCGGGACTAGCGGGAGGGGGCCTTACAATGAGCAGTTCTTC
TRBJ2-7	TRBV5-1	TRBD2	many	CASRGSGTSYEQYF	TGCGCCAGCAGAGGTAGCGGGACCTCCTACGAGCAGTACTTC
TRBJ2-3	TRBV20-1	TRBD2	many	CSARLAAYTDTQYF	TGCAGTGCCAGACTAGCGGCCTACACAGATACGCAGTATTTT